This entry is about one T cell receptor beta chain. This specimen comes from a study of T cell changes during pregnancy in multiple sclerosis. Libraries were prepared by immunoSEQ multiplex PCR; TCRdb keeps only in-frame clonotypes and omits some of them. The sample shows 35,000 to 50,000 clones, around 93% of them seen only once. V was pared by 6 bases and J by 0 bases, with 11 bases between. This CDR3 is built from 14 residues. The V gene's germline CDR1 is MGHDK and CDR2 SYGVNS. The source material was CD4+ T cells from peripheral blood mononuclear cells, sampled in the third trimester of pregnancy. The chain carries TRBV25-1 and TRBJ1-1, with TRBD1 as a possible D gene (5 bases). The sequence was collected from a female donor in good health, enrolled as a control in a pregnancy study. In DNA, the CDR3 is TGTGCCAGCAGCGCTATGACAGTGAACACTGAAGCTTTCTTT. Protein: CASSAMTVNTEAFF.